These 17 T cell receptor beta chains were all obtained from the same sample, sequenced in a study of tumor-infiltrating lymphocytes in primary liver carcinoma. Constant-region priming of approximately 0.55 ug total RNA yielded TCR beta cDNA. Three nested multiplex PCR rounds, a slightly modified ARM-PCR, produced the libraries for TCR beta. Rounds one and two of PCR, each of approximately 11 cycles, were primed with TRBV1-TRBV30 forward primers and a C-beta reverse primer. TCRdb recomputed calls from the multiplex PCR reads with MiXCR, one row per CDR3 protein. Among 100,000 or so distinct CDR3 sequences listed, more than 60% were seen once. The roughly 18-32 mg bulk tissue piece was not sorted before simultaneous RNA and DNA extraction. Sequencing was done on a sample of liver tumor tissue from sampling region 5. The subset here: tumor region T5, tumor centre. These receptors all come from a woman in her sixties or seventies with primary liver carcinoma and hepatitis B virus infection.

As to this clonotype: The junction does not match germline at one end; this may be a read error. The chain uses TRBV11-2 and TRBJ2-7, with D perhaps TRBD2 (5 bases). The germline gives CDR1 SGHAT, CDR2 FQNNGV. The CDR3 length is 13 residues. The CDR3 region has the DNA TGTGCCCGCAGCTTAACTAGTAGGAGCGAGCAGTACTTC. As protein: CARSLTSRSEQYF.

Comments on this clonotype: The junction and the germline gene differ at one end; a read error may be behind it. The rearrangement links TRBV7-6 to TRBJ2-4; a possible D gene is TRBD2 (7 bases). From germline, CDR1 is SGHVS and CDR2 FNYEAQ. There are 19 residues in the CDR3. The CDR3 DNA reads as TGTGCCAGCTGCTTATCCCGCCCCGGCGGGGGCGAAAAGGAAAACATTCAGTACTTC. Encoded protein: CASCLSRPGGGEKENIQYF. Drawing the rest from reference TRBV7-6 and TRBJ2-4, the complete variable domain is GAGVSQSPRYKVTKRGQDVALRCDPISGHVSLYWYRQALGQGPEFLTYFNYEAQQDKSGLPNDRFSAERPEGSISTLTIQRTEQRDSAMYRCASCLSRPGGGEKENIQYFGAGTRLSVL.

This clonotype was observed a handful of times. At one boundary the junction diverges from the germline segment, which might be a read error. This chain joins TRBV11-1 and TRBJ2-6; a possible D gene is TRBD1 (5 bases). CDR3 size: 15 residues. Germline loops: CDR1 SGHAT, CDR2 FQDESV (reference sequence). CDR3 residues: CASSSQGSRATVLTF. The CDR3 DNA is TGTGCCAGCAGCTCGCAGGGTTCTAGGGCCACCGTCCTGACTTTC.

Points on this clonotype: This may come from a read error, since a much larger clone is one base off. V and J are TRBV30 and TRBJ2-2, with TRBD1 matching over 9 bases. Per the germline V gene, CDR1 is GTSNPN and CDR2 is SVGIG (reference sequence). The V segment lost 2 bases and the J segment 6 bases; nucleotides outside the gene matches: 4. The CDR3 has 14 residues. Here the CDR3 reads CAWSRQGVSGELFF. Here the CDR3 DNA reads TGTGCCTGGAGTCGACAGGGGGTCTCCGGGGAGCTGTTTTTT.

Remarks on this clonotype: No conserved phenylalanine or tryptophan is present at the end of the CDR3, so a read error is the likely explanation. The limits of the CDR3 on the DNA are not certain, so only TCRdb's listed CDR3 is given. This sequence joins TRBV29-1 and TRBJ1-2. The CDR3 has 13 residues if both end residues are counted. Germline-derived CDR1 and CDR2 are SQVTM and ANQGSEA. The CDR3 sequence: CSVDDTPNYGYTL.

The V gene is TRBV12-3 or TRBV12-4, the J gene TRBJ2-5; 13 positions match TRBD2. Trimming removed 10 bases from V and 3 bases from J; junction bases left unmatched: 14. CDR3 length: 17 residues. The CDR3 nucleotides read TGTGCCAACAGCCAAGGTACTAGCGGGAGGGCCGAAGAGACCCAGTACTTC. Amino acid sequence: CANSQGTSGRAEETQYF.

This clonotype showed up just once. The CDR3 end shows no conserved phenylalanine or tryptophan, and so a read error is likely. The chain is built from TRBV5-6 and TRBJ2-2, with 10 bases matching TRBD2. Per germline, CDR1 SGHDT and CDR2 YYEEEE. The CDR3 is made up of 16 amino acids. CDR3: CASSLEPSGGTGELFI. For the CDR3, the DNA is TGTGCCAGCAGCTTGGAACCTAGCGGGGGCACCGGGGAACTGTTTATC.

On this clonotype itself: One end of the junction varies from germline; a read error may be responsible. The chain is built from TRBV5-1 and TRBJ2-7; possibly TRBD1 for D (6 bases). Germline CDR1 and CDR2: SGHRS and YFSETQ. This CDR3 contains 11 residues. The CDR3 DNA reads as TGCGTCAGCAGTCTTGACAGGGAGCAGTACTTC. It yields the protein CVSSLDREQYF. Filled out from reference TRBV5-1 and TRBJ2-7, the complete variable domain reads KAGVTQTPRYLIKTRGQQVTLSCSPISGHRSVSWYQQTPGQGLQFLFEYFSETQRNKGNFPGRFSGRQFSNSRSEMNVSTLELGDSALYLCVSSLDREQYFGPGTRLTVT.

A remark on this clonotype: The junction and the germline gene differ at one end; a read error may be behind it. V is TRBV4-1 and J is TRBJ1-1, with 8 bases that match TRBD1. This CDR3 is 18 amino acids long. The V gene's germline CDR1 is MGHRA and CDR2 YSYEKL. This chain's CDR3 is CVSSQDGQGARVDTEALF. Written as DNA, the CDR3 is TGCGTCAGCAGCCAAGATGGGCAGGGGGCGAGGGTGGACACTGAAGCTCTCTTT.

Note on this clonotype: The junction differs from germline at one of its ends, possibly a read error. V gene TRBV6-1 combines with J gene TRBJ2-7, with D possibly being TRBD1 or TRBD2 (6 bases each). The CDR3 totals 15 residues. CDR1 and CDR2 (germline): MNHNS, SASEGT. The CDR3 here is CVSYERAEGGYEQYF. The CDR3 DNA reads TGTGTCAGCTATGAAAGGGCGGAGGGGGGCTACGAGCAGTACTTC.

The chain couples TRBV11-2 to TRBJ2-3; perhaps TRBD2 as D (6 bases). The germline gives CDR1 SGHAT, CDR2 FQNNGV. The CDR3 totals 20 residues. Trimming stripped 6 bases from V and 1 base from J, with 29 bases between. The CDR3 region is CASSLKGLARLRVRTDTQYF. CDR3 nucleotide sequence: TGTGCCAGCAGTTTGAAGGGCCTAGCGAGATTGAGAGTCCGCACAGATACGCAGTATTTT.

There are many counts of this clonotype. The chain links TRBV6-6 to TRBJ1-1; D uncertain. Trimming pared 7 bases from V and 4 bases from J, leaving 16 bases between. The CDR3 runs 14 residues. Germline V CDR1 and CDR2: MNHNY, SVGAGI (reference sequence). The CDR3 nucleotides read TGTGCCAGCACCCCGGCGCGGCTGGGCACTGAAGCTTTCTTT. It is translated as CASTPARLGTEAFF.

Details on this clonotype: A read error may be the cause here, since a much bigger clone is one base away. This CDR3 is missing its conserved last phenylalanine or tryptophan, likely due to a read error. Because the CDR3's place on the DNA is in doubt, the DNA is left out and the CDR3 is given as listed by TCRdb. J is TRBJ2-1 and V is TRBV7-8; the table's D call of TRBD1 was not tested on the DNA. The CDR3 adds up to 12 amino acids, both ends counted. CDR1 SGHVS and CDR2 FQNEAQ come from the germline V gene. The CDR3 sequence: CASSLVPGSLFV.

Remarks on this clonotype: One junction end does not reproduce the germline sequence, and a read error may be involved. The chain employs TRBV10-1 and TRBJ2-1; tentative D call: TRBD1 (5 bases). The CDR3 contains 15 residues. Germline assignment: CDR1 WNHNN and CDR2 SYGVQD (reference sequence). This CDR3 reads CPSSESCAGRNEQFF. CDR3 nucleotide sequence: TGCCCCAGCAGTGAGTCCTGTGCAGGGCGCAATGAGCAGTTCTTC.

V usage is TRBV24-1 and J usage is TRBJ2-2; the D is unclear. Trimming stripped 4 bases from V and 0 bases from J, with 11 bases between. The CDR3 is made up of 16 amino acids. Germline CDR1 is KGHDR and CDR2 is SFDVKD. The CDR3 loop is CATSDQTPSNTGELFF. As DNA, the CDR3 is TGTGCCACCAGTGACCAAACACCGTCGAACACCGGGGAGCTGTTTTTT.

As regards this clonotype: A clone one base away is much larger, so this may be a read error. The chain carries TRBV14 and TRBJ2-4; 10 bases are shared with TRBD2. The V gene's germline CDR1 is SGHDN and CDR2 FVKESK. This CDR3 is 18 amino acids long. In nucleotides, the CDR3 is TGTGCCAGCAGCCACTTGACCGATAGCGGGAGGTCGGTAAACACTCAGTACTTC. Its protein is CASSHLTDSGRSVNTQYF.

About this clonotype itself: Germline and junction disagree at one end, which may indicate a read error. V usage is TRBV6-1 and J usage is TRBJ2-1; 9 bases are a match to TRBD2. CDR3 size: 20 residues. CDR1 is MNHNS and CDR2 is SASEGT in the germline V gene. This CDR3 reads CVSSLRTSETKLASYNGQFF. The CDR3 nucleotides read TGTGTCAGCAGCCTCCGGACTAGCGAGACGAAACTCGCCTCCTACAATGGGCAGTTCTTC.